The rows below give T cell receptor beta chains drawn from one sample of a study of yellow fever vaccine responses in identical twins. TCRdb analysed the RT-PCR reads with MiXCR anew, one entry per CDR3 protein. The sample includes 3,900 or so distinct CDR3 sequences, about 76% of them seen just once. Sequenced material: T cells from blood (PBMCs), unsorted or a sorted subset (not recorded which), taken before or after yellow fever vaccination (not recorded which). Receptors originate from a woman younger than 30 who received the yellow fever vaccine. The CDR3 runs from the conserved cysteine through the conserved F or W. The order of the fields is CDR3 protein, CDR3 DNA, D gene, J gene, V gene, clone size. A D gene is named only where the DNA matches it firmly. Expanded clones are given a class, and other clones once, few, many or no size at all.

CDR3: CASSLDGPVYEQYF
DNA: TGTGCCAGCAGCCTGGACGGACCCGTCTACGAGCAGTACTTC
D: .
J: TRBJ2-7
V: TRBV5-5
size: once

CDR3: CATSRALKPVSSTDTQYF
DNA: TGTGCCACCAGCAGGGCTCTGAAACCTGTTTCTAGCACAGATACGCAGTATTTT
D: .
J: TRBJ2-3
V: TRBV15
size: .

CDR3: CATSGGTAYEQYF
DNA: TGTGCCACCAGCGGTGGTACAGCCTACGAGCAGTACTTC
D: .
J: TRBJ2-7
V: TRBV15
size: few

CDR3: CASSQVSLVGNEQFF
DNA: TGTGCCAGCAGCCAAGTAAGTCTAGTCGGCAATGAGCAGTTCTTC
D: .
J: TRBJ2-1
V: TRBV3-1
size: .

CDR3: CATSRDRFVNQPQHF
DNA: TGTGCCACCAGCAGAGACCGATTTGTGAATCAGCCCCAGCATTTT
D: .
J: TRBJ1-5
V: TRBV15
size: .

CDR3: CASSQAEGGVLYNEQFF
DNA: TGTGCCAGCAGCCAAGCCGAGGGGGGAGTTCTCTACAATGAGCAGTTCTTC
D: .
J: TRBJ2-1
V: TRBV4-2
size: .

CDR3: CSASPPGGGNQPQHF
DNA: TGCAGTGCCAGCCCCCCGGGGGGAGGCAATCAGCCCCAGCATTTT
D: .
J: TRBJ1-5
V: TRBV20-1
size: few

CDR3: CASSPSSYEQYF
DNA: TGTGCCAGCAGCCCCAGTTCCTACGAGCAGTACTTC
D: .
J: TRBJ2-7
V: TRBV27
size: .

CDR3: CASTPGDLGYNEQFF
DNA: TGTGCCAGCACCCCTGGGGACCTCGGCTACAATGAGCAGTTCTTC
D: .
J: TRBJ2-1
V: TRBV11-3
size: .

CDR3: CASSLVEGQGHYNEQFF
DNA: TGCGCCAGCAGCTTGGTTGAGGGACAGGGGCACTACAATGAGCAGTTCTTC
D: TRBD1
J: TRBJ2-1
V: TRBV5-1
size: .